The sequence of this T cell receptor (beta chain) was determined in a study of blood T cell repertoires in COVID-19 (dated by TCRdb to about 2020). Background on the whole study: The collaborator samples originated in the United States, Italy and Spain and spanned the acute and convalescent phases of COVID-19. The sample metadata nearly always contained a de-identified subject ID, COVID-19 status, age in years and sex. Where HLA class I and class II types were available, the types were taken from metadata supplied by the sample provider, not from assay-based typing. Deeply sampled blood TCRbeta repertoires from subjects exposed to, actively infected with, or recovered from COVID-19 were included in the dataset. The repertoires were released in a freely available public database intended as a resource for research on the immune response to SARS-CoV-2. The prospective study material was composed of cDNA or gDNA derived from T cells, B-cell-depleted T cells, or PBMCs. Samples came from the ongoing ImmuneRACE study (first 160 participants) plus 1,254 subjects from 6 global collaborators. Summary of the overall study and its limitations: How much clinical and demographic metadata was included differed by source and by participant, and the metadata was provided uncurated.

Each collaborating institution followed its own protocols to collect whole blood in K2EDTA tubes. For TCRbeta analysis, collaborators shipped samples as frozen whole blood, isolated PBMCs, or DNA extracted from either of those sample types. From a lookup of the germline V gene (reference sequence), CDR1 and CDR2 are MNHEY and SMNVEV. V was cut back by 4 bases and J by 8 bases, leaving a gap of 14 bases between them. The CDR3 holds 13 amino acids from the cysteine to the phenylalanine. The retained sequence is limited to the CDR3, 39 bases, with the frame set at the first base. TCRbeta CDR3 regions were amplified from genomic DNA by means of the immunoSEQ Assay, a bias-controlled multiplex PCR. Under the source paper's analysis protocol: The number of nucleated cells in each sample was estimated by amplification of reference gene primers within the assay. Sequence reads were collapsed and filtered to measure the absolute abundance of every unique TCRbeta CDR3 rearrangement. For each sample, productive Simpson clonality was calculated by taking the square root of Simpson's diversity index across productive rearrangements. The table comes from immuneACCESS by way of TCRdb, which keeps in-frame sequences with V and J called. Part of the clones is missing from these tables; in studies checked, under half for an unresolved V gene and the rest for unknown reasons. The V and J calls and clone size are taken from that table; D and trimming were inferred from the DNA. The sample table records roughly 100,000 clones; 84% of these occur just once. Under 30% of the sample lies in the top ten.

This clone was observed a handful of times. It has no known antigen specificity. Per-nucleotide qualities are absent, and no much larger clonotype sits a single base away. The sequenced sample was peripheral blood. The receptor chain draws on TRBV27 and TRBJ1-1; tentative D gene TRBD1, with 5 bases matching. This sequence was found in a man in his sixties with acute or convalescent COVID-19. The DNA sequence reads TGTGCCAGCAGTTCGGGGACTTGGACAGAAGCTTTCTTT. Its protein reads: CASSSGTWTEAFF.